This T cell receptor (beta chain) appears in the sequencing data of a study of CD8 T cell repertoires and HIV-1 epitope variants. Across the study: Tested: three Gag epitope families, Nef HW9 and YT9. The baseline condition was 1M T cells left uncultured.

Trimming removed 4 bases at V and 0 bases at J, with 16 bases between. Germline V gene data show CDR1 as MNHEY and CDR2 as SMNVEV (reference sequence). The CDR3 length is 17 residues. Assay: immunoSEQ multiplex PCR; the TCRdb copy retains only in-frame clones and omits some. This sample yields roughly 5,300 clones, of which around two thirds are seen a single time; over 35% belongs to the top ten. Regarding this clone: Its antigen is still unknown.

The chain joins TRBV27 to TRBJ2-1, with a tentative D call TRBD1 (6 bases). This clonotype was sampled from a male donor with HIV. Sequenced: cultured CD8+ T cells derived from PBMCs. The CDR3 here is CASSSILTGYSYNEQFF. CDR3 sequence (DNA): TGTGCCAGCAGTTCCATCCTGACAGGATACTCCTACAATGAGCAGTTCTTC.